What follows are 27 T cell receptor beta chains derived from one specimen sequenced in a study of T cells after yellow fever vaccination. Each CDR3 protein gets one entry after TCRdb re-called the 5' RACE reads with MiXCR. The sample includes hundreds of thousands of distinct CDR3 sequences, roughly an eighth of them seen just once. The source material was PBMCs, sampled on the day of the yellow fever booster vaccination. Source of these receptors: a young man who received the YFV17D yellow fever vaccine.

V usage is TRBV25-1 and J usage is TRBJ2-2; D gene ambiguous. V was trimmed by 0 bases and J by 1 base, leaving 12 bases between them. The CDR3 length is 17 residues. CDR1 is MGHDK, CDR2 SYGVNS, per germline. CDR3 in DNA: TGTGCCAGCAGTGAATATCTTTTGACCCAGAACACCGGGGAGCTGTTTTTT. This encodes CASSEYLLTQNTGELFF.

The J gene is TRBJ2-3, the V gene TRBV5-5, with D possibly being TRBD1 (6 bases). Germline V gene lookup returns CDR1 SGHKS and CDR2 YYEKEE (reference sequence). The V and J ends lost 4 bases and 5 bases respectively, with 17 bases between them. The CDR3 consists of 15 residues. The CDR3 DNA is TGTGCCAGCAGCCACTCAACAGGGATGTTAGATACGCAGTATTTT. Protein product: CASSHSTGMLDTQYF. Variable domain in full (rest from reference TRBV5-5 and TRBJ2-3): DAGVTQSPTHLIKTRGQQVTLRCSPISGHKSVSWYQQVLGQGPQFIFQYYEKEERGRGNFPDRFSARQFPNYSSELNVNALLLGDSALYLCASSHSTGMLDTQYFGPGTRLTVL.

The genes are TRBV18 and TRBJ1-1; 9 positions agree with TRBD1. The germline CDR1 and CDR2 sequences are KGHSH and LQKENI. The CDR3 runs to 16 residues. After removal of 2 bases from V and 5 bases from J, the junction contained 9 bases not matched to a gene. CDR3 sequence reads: CASSPLGQGGGTEAFF. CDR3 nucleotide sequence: TGTGCCAGCTCACCATTGGGACAGGGCGGTGGTACTGAAGCTTTCTTT.

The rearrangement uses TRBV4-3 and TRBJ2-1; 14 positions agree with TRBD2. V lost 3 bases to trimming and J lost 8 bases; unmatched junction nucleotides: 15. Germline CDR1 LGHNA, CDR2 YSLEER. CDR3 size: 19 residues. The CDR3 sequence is CASSHDLGSGLAGGDEQFF. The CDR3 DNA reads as TGCGCCAGCAGCCATGACCTAGGTTCCGGACTAGCGGGAGGCGATGAGCAGTTCTTC.

This CDR3 reads CASSQAPGTVRQFF. CDR3 nucleotides: TGCGCCAGCAGCCAAGCTCCAGGGACAGTGAGGCAGTTCTTC. The J gene is TRBJ2-1, the V gene TRBV4-3; 7 bases fit TRBD1. V shed 1 base and J 12 bases; nucleotides not matched to a gene: 9. This CDR3 has 14 amino acids. Germline V gene lookup returns CDR1 LGHNA and CDR2 YSLEER.

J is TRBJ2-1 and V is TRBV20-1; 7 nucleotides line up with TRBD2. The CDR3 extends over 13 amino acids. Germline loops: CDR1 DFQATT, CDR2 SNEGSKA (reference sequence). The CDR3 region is CRMASGSYNEQFF. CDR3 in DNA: TGCCGCATGGCTAGCGGTTCGTACAATGAGCAGTTCTTC.

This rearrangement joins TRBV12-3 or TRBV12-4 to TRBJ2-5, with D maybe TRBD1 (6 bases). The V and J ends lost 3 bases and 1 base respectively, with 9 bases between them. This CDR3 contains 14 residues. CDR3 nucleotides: TGTGCCAGCAGTTTTCAGGGGCCCCAAGAGACCCAGTACTTC. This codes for CASSFQGPQETQYF.

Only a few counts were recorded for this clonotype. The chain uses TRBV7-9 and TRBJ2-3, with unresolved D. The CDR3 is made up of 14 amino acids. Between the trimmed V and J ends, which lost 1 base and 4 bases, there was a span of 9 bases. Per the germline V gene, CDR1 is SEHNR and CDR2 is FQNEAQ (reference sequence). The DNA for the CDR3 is TGTGCCAGCAGCTTAGGAGACTTGCCAGATACGCAGTATTTT. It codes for CASSLGDLPDTQYF.

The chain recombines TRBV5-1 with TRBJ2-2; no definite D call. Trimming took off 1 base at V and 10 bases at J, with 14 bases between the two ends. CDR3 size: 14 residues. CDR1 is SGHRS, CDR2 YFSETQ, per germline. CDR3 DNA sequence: TGCGCCAGCAGCTTGCCGGACCCTTCCCAGGAGCTGTTTTTT. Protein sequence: CASSLPDPSQELFF.

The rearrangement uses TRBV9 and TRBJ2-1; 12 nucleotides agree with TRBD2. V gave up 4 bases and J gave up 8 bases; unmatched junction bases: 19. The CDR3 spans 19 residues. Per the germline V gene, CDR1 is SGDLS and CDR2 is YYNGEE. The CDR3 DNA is TGTGCCAGCAGCACCAGGGGCCTTTCTCTAGCGGGAGGGCGGGATGAGCAGTTCTTC. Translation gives CASSTRGLSLAGGRDEQFF.

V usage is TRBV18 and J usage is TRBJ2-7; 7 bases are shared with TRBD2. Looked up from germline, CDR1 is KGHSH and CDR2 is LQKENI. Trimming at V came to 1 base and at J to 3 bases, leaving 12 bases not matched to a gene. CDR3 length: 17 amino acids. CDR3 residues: CASSPQGGLADHYEQYF. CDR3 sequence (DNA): TGTGCCAGCTCACCACAAGGTGGTCTAGCGGATCACTACGAGCAGTACTTC.

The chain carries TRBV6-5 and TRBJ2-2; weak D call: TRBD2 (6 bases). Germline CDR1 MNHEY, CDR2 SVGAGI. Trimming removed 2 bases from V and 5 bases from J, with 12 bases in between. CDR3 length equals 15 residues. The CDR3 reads CASSYISGRTGELFF. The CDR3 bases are TGTGCCAGCAGTTACATTAGCGGCCGAACCGGGGAGCTGTTTTTT.

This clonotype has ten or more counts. The CDR3 here is CSASGGTYNEQFF. CDR3 coding DNA: TGCAGTGCTAGTGGGGGGACCTACAATGAGCAGTTCTTC. V is TRBV20-1 and J is TRBJ2-1, with D maybe TRBD2 (6 bases). V lost 3 bases, J lost 2 bases, and 8 bases lay in between. Per the germline V gene, CDR1 is DFQATT and CDR2 is SNEGSKA (reference sequence). CDR3 length equals 13 residues.

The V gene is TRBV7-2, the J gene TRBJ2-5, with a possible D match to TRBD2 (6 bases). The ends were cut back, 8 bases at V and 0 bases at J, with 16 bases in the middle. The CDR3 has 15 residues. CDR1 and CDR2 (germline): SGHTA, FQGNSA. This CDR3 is CASGRWRDHQETQYF. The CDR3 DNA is TGTGCCAGCGGACGATGGCGGGACCACCAAGAGACCCAGTACTTC.

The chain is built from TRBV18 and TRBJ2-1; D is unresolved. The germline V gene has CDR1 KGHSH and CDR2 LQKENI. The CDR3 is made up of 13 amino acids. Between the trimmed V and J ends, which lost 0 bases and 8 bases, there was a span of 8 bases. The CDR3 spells CASSPPQRHEQFF. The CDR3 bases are TGTGCCAGCTCACCACCTCAGAGACATGAGCAGTTCTTC.

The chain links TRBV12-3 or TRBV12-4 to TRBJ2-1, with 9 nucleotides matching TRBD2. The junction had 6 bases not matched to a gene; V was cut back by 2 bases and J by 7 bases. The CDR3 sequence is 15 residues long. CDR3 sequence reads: CASSLMGLAGNEQFF. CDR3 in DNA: TGTGCCAGCAGTTTAATGGGACTAGCCGGAAATGAGCAGTTCTTC.

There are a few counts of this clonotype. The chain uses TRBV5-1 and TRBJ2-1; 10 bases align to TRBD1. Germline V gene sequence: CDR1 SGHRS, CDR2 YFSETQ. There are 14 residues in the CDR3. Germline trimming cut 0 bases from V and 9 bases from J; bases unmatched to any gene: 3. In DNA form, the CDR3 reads TGCGCCAGCAGCTTGGGTTGGACAGGGGGTGAGCAGTTCTTC. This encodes CASSLGWTGGEQFF.

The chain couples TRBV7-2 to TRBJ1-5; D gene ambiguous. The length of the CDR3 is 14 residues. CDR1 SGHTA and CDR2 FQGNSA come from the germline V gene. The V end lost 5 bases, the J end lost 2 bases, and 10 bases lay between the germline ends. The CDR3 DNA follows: TGTGCCAGCAGCCAGAGGTTGGGCAATCAGCCCCAGCATTTT. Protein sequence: CASSQRLGNQPQHF.

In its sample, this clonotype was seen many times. CDR3 sequence reads: CSPPRRLEASYNEQFF. For the CDR3, the DNA is TGCAGCCCCCCTCGTCGACTGGAGGCGTCCTACAATGAGCAGTTCTTC. The V gene is TRBV29-1, the J gene TRBJ2-1, with D maybe TRBD2 (5 bases). CDR1 and CDR2 (germline): SQVTM, ANQGSEA. V gave up 8 bases and J gave up 1 base, with 21 bases separating them. This CDR3 has 16 residues.

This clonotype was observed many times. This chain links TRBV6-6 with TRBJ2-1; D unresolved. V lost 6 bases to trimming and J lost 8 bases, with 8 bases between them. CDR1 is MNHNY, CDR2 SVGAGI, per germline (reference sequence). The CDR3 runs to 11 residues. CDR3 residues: CASSNGYEQFF. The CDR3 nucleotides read TGTGCCAGCAGCAACGGGTATGAGCAGTTCTTC.

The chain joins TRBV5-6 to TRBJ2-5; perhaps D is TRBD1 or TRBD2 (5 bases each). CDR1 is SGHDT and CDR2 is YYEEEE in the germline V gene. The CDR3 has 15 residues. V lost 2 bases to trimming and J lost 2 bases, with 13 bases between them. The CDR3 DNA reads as TGTGCCAGCAGCTTACCGGGACGGCCTCAAGAGACCCAGTACTTC. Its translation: CASSLPGRPQETQYF.

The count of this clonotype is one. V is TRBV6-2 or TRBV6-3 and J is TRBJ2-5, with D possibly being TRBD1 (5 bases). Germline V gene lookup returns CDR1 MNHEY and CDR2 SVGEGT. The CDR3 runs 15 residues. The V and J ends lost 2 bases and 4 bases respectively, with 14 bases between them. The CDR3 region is CASSYLRTTRETQYF. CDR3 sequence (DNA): TGTGCCAGCAGTTACCTTAGGACAACGAGAGAGACCCAGTACTTC.

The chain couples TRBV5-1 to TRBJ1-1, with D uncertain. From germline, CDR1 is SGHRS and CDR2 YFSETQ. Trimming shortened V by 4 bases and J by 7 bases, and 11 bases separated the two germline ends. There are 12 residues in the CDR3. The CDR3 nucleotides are TGCGCCAGCAGCACGGGCGGCAATGAAGCTTTCTTT. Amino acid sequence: CASSTGGNEAFF.

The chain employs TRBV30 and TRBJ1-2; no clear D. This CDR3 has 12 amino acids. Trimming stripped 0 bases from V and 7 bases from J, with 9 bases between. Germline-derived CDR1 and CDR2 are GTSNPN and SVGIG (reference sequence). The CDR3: CAWSVVQRGYTF. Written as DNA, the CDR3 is TGTGCCTGGAGTGTGGTTCAGCGTGGCTACACCTTC.

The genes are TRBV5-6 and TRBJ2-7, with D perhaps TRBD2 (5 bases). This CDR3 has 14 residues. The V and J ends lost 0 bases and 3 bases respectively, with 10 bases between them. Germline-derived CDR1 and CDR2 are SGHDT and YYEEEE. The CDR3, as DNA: TGTGCCAGCAGCTTGGTTAGCGCGGACTACGAGCAGTACTTC. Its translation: CASSLVSADYEQYF.

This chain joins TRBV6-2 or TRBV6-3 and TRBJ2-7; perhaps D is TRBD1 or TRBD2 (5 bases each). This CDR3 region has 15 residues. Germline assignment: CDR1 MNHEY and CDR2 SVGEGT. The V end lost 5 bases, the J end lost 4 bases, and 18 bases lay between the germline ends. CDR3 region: CASSTVGTADYEQYF. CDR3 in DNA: TGTGCCAGCAGTACCGTCGGGACGGCAGATTACGAGCAGTACTTC.

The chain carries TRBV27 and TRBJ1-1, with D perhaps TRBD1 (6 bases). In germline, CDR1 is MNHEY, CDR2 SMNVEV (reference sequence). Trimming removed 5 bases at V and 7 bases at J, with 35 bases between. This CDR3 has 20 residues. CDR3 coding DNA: TGTGCCAGCAGTCGCCGCCTGTGGGGGCAGTTTGGACTTACTAAGGATGAAGCTTTCTTT. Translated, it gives CASSRRLWGQFGLTKDEAFF.